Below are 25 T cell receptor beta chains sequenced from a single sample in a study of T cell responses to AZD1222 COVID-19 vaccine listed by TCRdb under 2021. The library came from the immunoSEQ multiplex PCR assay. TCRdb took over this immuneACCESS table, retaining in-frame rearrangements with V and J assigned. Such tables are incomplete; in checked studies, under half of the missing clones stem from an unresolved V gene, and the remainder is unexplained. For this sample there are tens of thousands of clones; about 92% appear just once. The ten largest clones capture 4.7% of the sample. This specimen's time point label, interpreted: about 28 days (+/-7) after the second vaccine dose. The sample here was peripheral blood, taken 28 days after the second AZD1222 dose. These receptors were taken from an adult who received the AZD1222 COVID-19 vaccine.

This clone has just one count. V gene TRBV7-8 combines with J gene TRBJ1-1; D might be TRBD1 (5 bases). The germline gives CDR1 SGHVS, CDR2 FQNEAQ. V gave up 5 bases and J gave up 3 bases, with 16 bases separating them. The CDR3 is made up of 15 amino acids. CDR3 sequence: CASSPRVGGDTEAFF. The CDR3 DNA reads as TGTGCCAGCAGCCCGAGGGTGGGGGGGGACACTGAAGCTTTCTTT.

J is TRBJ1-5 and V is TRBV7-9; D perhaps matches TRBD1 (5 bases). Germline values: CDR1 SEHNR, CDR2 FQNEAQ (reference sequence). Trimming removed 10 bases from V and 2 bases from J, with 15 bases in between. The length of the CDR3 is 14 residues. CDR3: CATTGRDGNQPQHF. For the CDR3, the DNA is TGTGCCACCACCGGCAGGGATGGCAATCAGCCCCAGCATTTT.

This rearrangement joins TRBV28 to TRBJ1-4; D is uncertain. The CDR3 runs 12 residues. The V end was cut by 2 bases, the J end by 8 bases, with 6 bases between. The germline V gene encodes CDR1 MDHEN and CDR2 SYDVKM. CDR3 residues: CASSLNGEKLFF. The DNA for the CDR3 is TGTGCCAGCAGTTTAAATGGGGAAAAACTGTTTTTT.

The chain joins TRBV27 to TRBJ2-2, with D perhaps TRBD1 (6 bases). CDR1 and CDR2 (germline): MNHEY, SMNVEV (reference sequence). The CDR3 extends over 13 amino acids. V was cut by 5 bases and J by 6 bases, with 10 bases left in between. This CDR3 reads CASSDAGAGELFF. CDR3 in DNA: TGTGCCAGCAGTGACGCAGGGGCCGGGGAGCTGTTTTTT.

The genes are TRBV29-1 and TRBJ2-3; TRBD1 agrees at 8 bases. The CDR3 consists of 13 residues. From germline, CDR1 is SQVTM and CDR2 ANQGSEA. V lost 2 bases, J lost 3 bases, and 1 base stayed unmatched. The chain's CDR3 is CSVETGGTDTQYF. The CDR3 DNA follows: TGCAGCGTTGAAACAGGGGGTACAGATACGCAGTATTTT.

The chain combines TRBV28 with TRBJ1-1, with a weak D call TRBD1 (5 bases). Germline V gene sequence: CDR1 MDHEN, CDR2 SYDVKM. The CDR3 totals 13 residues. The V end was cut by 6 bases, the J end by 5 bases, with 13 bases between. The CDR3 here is CASSRDVGTEAFF. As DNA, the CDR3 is TGTGCCAGCAGCAGGGACGTGGGAACTGAAGCTTTCTTT.

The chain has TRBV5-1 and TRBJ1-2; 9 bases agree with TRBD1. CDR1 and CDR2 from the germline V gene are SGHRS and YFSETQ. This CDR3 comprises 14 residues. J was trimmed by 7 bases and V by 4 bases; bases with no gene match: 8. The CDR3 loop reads CASSITGGAGGYTF. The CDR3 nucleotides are TGCGCCAGCAGCATTACAGGGGGCGCGGGTGGCTACACCTTC.

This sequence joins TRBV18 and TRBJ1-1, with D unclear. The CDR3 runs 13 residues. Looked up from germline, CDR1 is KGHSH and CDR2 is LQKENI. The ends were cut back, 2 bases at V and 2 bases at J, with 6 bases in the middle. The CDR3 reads CASSPGFNTEAFF. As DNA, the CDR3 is TGTGCCAGCTCACCAGGTTTTAACACTGAAGCTTTCTTT.

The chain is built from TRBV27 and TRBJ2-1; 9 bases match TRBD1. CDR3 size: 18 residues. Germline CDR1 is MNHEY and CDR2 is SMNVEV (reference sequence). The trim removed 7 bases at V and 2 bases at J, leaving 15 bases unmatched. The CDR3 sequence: CASTPGTGRLAAYNEQFF. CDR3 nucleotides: TGTGCCAGCACCCCGGGGACAGGGCGGCTGGCAGCCTACAATGAGCAGTTCTTC.

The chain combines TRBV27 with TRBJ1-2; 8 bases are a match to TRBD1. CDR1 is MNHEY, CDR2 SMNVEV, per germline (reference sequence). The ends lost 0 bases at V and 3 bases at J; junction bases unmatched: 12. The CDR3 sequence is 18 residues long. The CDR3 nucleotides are TGTGCCAGCAGTTTATCGTTCAGGGGGCGAAGGTTGCACTATGGCTACACCTTC. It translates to CASSLSFRGRRLHYGYTF.

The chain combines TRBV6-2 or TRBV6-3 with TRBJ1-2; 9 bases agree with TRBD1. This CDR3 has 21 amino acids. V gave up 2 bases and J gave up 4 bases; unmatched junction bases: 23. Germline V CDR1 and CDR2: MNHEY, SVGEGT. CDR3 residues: CASSYEIGDGTGLLGGYGYTF. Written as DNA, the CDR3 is TGTGCCAGCAGTTACGAAATCGGCGACGGGACAGGGCTTTTGGGCGGCTATGGCTACACCTTC.

As DNA, the CDR3 is TGTGCCAGCAGTGCGACAGGGAACTATGGCTACACCTTC. Its translation is CASSATGNYGYTF. This chain joins TRBV27 and TRBJ1-2; the match to TRBD1 covers 7 bases. Germline CDR1 and CDR2: MNHEY and SMNVEV (reference sequence). V was clipped by 5 bases and J by 2 bases; unmatched bases: 2. This CDR3 has 13 residues.

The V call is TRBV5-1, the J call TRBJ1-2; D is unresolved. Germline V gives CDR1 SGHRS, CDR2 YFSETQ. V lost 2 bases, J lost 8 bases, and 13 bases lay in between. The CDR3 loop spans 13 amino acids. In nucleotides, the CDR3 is TGCGCCAGCAGCTTCGACATTTCCGCAGGCTACACCTTC. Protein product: CASSFDISAGYTF. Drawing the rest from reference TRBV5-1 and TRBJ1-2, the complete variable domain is KAGVTQTPRYLIKTRGQQVTLSCSPISGHRSVSWYQQTPGQGLQFLFEYFSETQRNKGNFPGRFSGRQFSNSRSEMNVSTLELGDSALYLCASSFDISAGYTFGSGTRLTVV.

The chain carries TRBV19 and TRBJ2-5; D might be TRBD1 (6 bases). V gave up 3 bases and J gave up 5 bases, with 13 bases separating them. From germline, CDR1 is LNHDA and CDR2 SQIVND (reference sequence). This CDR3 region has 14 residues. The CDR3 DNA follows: TGTGCCAGTAGTATTCAGGGGAATGGGGAGACCCAGTACTTC. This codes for CASSIQGNGETQYF.

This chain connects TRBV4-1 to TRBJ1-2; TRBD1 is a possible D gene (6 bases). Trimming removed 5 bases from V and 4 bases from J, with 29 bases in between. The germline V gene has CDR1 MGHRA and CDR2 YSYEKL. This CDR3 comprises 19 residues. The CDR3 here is CASSIDFRTGTPGPYGYTF. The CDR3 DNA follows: TGCGCCAGCAGCATAGATTTTCGAACCGGGACACCGGGCCCCTATGGCTACACCTTC.

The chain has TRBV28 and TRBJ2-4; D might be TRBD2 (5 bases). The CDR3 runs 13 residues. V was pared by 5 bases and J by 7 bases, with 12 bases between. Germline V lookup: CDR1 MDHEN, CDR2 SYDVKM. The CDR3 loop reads CASSLKRGNIQYF. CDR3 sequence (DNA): TGTGCCAGCAGTCTGAAACGGGGTAACATTCAGTACTTC.

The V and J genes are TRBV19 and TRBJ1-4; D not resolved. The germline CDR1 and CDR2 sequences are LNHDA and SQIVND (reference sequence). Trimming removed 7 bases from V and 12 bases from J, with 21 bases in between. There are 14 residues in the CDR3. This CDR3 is CASTPEQMRQELFF. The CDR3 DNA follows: TGTGCCAGTACCCCGGAGCAGATGAGACAAGAACTGTTTTTT.

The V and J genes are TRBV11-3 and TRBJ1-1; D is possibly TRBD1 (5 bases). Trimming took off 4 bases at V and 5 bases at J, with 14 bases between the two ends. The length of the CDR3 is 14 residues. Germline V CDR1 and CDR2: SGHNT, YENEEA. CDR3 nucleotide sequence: TGTGCCAGCAGCTCGGGACGGTGGAATACTGAAGCTTTCTTT. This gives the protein CASSSGRWNTEAFF.

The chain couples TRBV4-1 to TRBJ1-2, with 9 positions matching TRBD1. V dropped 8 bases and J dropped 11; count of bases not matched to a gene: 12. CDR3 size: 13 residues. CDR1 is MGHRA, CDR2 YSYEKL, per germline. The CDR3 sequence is CASRQVGQGLYTF. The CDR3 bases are TGCGCCAGCCGACAAGTAGGACAGGGGTTGTACACCTTC.

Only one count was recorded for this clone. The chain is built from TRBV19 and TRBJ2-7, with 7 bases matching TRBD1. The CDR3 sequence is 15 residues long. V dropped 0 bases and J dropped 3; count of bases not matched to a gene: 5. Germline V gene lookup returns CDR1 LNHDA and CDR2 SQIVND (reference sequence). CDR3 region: CASSIDGYRGYEQYF. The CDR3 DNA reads TGTGCCAGTAGTATAGATGGCTACAGGGGCTACGAGCAGTACTTC.

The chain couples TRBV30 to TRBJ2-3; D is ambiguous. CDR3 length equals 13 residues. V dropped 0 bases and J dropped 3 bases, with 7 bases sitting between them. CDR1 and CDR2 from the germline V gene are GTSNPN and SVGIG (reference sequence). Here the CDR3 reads CAWSVAATDTQYF. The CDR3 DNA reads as TGTGCCTGGAGTGTGGCGGCTACAGATACGCAGTATTTT.

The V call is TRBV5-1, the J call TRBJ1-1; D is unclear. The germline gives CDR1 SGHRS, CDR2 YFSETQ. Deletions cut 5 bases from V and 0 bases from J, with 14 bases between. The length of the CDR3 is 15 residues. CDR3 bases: TGCGCCAGCAGTTTCGGAGAGTCAATGAACACTGAAGCTTTCTTT. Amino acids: CASSFGESMNTEAFF.

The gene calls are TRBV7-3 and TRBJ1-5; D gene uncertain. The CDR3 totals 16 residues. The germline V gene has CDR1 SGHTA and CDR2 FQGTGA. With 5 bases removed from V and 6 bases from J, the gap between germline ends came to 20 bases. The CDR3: CASSHAPPLMGQPQHF. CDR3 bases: TGTGCCAGCAGCCACGCCCCCCCTTTGATGGGTCAGCCCCAGCATTTT.

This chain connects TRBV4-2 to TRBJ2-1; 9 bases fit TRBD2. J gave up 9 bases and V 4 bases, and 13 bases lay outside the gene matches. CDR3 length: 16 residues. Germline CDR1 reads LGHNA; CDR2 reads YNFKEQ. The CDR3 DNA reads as TGTGCCAGCAGCCGAGGGGTCGGCGGGAGGGCTGGTGAGCAGTTCTTC. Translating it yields CASSRGVGGRAGEQFF.

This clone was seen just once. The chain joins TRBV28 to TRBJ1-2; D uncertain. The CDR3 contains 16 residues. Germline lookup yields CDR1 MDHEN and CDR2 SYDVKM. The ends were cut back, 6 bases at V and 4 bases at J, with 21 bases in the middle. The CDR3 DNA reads TGTGCCAGCAGCCCACCCGACTCCCTAGGGTTCTATGGCTACACCTTC. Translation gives CASSPPDSLGFYGYTF.